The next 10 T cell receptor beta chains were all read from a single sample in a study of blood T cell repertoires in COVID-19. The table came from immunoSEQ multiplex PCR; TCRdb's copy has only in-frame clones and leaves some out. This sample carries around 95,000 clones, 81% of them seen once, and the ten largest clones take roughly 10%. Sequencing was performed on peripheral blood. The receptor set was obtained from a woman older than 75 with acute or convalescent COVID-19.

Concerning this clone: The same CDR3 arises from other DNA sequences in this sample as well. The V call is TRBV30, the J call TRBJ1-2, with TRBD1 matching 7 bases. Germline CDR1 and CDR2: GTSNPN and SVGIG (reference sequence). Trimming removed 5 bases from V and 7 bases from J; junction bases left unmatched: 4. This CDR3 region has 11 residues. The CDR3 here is CAWRPGGGYTF. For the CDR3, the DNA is TGTGCCTGGCGCCCAGGGGGTGGCTACACCTTC.

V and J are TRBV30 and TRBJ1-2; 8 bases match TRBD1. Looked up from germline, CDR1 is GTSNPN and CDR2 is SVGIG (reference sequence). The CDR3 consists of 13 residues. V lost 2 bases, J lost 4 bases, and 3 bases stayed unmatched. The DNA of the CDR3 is TGTGCCTGGAGTAAAGGACAGGGCTATGGCTACACCTTC. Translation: CAWSKGQGYGYTF.

CDR3 in amino acids: CASSLDSTTGELFF. The CDR3 DNA follows: TGTGCCAGCAGTCTCGACAGCACTACCGGGGAGCTGTTTTTT. This rearrangement joins TRBV6-2 or TRBV6-3 to TRBJ2-2, with D perhaps TRBD1 (5 bases). Between the trimmed V and J ends, which lost 5 bases and 5 bases, there was a span of 12 bases. CDR3 length: 14 residues. Germline-derived CDR1 and CDR2 are MNHEY and SVGEGT.

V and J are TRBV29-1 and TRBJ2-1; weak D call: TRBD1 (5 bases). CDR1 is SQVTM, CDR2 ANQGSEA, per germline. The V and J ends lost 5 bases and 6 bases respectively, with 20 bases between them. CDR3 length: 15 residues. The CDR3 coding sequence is TGCAGCGTTTTCCAGGGTATCGTATTTCTCAATGAGCAGTTCTTC. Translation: CSVFQGIVFLNEQFF.

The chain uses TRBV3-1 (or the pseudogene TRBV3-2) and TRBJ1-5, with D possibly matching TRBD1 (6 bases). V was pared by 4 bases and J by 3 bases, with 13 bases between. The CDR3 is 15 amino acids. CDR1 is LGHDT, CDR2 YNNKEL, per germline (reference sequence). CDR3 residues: CASSRQDGINQPQHF. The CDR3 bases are TGTGCCAGCAGCCGACAGGACGGAATCAATCAGCCCCAGCATTTT.

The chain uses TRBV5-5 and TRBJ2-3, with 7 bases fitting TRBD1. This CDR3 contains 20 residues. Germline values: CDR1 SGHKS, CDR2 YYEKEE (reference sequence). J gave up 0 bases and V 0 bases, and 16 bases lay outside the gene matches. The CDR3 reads CASSLAGINKGQPSTDTQYF. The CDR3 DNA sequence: TGTGCCAGCAGCTTGGCCGGGATTAATAAGGGACAGCCTAGCACAGATACGCAGTATTTT.

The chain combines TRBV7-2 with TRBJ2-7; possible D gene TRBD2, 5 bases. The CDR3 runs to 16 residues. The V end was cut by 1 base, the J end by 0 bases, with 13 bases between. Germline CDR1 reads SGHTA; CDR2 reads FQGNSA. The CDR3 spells CASSLDVVGSSYEQYF. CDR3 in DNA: TGTGCCAGCAGCTTAGATGTGGTAGGGAGCTCCTACGAGCAGTACTTC.

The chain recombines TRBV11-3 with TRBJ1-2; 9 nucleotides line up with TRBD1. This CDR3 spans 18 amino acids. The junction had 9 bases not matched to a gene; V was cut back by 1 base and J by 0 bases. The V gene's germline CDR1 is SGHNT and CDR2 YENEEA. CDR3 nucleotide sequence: TGTGCCAGCAGCTTAGGTTCAACAGGGGGCAGCCCTAACTATGGCTACACCTTC. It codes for CASSLGSTGGSPNYGYTF.

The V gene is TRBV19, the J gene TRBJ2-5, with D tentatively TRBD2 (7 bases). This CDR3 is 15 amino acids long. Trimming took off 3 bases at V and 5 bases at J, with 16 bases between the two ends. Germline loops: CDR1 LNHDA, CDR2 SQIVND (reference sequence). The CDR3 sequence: CASSIAGGGVETQYF. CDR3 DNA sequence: TGTGCCAGTAGTATTGCGGGCGGGGGCGTGGAGACCCAGTACTTC.

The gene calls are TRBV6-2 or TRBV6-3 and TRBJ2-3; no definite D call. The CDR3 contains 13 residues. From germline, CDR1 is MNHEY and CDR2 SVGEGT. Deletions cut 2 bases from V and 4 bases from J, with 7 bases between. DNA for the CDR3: TGTGCCAGCAGTTACGGCCGTTCAGATACGCAGTATTTT. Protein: CASSYGRSDTQYF.